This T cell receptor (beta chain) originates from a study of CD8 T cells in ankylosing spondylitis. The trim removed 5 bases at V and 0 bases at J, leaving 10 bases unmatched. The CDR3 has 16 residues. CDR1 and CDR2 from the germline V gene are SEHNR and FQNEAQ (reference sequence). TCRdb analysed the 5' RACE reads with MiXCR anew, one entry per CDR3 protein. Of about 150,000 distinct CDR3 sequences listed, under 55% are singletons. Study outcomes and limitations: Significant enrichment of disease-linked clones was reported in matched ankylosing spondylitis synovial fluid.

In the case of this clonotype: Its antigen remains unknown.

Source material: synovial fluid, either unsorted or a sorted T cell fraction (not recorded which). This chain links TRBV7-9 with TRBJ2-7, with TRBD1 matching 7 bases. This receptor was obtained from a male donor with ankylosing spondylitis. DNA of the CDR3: TGTGCCAGCAGCAAGGCCGGGACAGAGATCTCCTACGAGCAGTACTTC. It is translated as CASSKAGTEISYEQYF.